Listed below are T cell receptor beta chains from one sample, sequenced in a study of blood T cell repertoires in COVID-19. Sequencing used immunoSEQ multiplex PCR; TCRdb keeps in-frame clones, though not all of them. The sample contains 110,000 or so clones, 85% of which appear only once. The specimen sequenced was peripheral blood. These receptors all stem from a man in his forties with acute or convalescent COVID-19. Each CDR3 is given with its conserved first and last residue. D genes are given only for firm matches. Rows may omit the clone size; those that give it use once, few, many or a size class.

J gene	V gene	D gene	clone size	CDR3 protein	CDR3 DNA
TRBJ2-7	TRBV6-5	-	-	CASSPGQSFYEQYF	TGTGCCAGCAGTCCTGGACAGTCGTTCTACGAGCAGTACTTC
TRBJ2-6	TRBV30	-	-	CAWSKATYSGANVLTF	TGTGCCTGGAGTAAAGCGACCTACTCTGGGGCCAACGTCCTGACTTTC
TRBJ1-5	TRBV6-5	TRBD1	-	CATRDRASNQPQHF	TGTGCCACCAGGGACAGGGCGAGCAATCAGCCCCAGCATTTT
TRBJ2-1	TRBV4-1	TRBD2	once	CASSHVGLAGGNEQFF	TGCGCCAGCAGCCACGTTGGACTAGCGGGGGGCAATGAGCAGTTCTTC
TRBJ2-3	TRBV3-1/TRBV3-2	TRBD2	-	CASSLLGLAGATDTQYF	TGTGCCAGCAGCCTACTAGGGCTAGCGGGGGCTACAGATACGCAGTATTTT
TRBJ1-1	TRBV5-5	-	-	CASSSGGTTEAFF	TGTGCCAGCAGCTCGGGAGGGACCACTGAAGCTTTCTTT
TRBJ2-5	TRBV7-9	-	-	CASSLVGSGQETQYF	TGTGCCAGCAGCTTAGTAGGTAGCGGACAAGAGACCCAGTACTTC
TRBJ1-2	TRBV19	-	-	CASSFRANYGYTF	TGTGCCAGTAGTTTCCGGGCTAACTATGGCTACACCTTC
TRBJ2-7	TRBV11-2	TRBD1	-	CASSPTYGTGVREQYF	TGTGCCAGCAGCCCCACCTACGGGACAGGGGTGAGAGAGCAGTACTTC
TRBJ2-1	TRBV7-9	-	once	CASSPWGGEQFF	TGTGCCAGCAGCCCCTGGGGGGGCGAGCAGTTCTTC
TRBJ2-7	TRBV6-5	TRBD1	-	CASRTGVEQYF	TGTGCCAGCAGGACAGGGGTGGAGCAGTACTTC
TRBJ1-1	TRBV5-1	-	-	CASSREGVVGTEAFF	TGCGCCAGCAGCCGCGAGGGGGTGGTGGGCACTGAAGCTTTCTTT
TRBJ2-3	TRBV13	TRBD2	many	CASSPGLWSDTQYF	TGTGCCAGCAGCCCGGGACTATGGTCAGATACGCAGTATTTT
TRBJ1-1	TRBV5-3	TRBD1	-	CARSARQGARATEAFF	TGTGCCAGAAGCGCACGACAGGGGGCCAGGGCCACTGAAGCTTTCTTT
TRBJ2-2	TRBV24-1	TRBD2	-	CATSDPTGRANTGELFF	TGTGCCACCAGTGACCCTACGGGGAGGGCGAACACCGGGGAGCTGTTTTTT
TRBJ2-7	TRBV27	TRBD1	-	CASSRTGVGYEQYF	TGTGCCAGCAGTCGGACAGGGGTTGGTTACGAGCAGTACTTC
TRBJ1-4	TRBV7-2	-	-	CASSFSPNEKLFF	TGTGCCAGCAGCTTCTCCCCTAATGAAAAACTGTTTTTT
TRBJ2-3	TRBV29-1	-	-	CSVENLLVTDTQYF	TGCAGCGTTGAAAACTTACTAGTCACAGATACGCAGTATTTT
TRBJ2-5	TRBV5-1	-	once	CASSSTGQETQYF	TGCGCCAGCAGCTCGACAGGCCAAGAGACCCAGTACTTC
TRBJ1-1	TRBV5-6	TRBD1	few	CASSPTDRENTEAFF	TGTGCCAGCAGCCCGACGGACAGGGAGAACACTGAAGCTTTCTTT
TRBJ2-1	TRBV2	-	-	CASMRNEQFF	TGTGCCAGCATGAGGAATGAGCAGTTCTTC
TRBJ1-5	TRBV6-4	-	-	CASSDSARGGGQPQHF	TGTGCCAGCAGTGACTCCGCGAGGGGCGGGGGTCAGCCCCAGCATTTT
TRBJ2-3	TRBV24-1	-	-	CATSDYYTDTQYF	TGTGCCACCAGTGATTATTACACAGATACGCAGTATTTT
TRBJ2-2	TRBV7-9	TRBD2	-	CASSFPGGPNTGELFF	TGTGCCAGCAGCTTTCCGGGGGGGCCAAACACCGGGGAGCTGTTTTTT
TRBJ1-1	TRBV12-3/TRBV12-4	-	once	CASRGQLNTEAFF	TGTGCCAGCAGGGGACAACTGAACACTGAAGCTTTCTTT
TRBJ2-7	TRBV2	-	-	CASSEEVGTGFEQYF	TGTGCCAGCAGTGAAGAAGTGGGAACAGGGTTCGAGCAGTACTTC
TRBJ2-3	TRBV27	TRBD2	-	CASSPTSGGGHSTDTQYF	TGTGCCAGCAGCCCAACTAGCGGGGGGGGGCATAGCACAGATACGCAGTATTTT
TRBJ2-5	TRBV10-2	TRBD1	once	CASSADRGQETQYF	TGCGCCAGCAGTGCTGACAGGGGGCAAGAGACCCAGTACTTC
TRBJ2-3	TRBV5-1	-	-	CASSSWGVTTDTQYF	TGCGCCAGCAGCTCGTGGGGGGTTACCACAGATACGCAGTATTTT
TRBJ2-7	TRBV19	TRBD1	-	CASSPETGAYEQYF	TGTGCCAGTAGTCCAGAGACAGGGGCCTACGAGCAGTACTTC
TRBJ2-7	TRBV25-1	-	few	CASSLSGVEQYF	TGTGCCAGCAGTTTGTCAGGGGTCGAGCAGTACTTC
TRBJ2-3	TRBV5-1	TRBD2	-	CASTLLAGGRADTQYF	TGCGCCAGCACGTTACTAGCGGGGGGGCGTGCAGATACGCAGTATTTT
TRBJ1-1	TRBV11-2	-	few	CASSPSRVSTEAFF	TGTGCCAGCAGCCCGAGCAGGGTGAGCACTGAAGCTTTCTTT
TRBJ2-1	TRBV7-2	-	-	CASSPPPQPWEQFF	TGTGCCAGCAGCCCCCCTCCACAGCCTTGGGAGCAGTTCTTC
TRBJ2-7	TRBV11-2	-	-	CASRKTSRYEQYF	TGTGCCAGCAGAAAGACTAGTCGATACGAGCAGTACTTC
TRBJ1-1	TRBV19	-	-	CASSIGPGNTEAFF	TGTGCCAGTAGTATAGGGCCGGGGAACACTGAAGCTTTCTTT
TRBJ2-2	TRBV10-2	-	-	CASGTGPTGELFF	TGCGCCAGCGGGACTGGGCCCACCGGGGAGCTGTTTTTT
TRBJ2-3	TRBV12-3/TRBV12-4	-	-	CASSSPSTDTQYF	TGTGCCAGCAGTTCCCCTAGCACAGATACGCAGTATTTT
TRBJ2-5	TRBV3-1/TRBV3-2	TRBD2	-	CASSQLAGGLGETQYF	TGTGCCAGCAGCCAACTAGCGGGGGGGCTGGGAGAGACCCAGTACTTC
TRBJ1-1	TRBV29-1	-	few	CSVTGAGNTEAFF	TGCAGCGTTACTGGAGCGGGAAACACTGAAGCTTTCTTT